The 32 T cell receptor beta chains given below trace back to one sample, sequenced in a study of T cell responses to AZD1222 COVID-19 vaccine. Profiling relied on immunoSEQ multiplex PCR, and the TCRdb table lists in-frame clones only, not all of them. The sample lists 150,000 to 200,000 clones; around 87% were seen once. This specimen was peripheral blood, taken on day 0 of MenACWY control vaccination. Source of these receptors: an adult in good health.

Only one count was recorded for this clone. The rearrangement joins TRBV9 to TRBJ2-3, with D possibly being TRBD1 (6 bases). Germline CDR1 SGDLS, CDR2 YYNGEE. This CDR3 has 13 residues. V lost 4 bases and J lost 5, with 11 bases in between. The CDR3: CASSPLRGDTQYF. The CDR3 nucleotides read TGTGCCAGCAGCCCCCTCAGGGGAGATACGCAGTATTTT.

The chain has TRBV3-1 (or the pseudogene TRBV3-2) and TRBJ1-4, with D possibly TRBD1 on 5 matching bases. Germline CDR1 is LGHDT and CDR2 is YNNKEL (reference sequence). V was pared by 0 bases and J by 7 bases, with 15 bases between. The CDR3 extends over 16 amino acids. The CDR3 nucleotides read TGTGCCAGCAGCCAAGAGTGGTGGGTAAGGGGTGAAAAACTGTTTTTT. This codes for CASSQEWWVRGEKLFF.

For the CDR3, the DNA is TGTGCCAGCAGCTTAGTTGTCGGCAGAGACACCGGGGAGCTGTTTTTT. Amino acids: CASSLVVGRDTGELFF. The chain uses TRBV7-3 and TRBJ2-2; D is unresolved. The CDR3 is 16 residues long. Germline values: CDR1 SGHTA, CDR2 FQGTGA. V lost 2 bases and J lost 3, with 13 bases in between. Drawing the rest from reference TRBV7-3 and TRBJ2-2, the complete variable domain is GAGVSQTPSNKVTEKGKYVELRCDPISGHTALYWYRQSLGQGPEFLIYFQGTGAADDSGLPNDRFFAVRPEGSVSTLKIQRTERGDSAVYLCASSLVVGRDTGELFFGEGSRLTVL.

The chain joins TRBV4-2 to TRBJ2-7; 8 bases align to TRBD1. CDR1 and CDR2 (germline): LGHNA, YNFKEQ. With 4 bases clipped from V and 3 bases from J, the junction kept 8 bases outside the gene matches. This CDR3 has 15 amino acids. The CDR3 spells CASSPGEDRVYEQYF. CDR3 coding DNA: TGTGCCAGCAGCCCCGGGGAGGACAGGGTCTACGAGCAGTACTTC.

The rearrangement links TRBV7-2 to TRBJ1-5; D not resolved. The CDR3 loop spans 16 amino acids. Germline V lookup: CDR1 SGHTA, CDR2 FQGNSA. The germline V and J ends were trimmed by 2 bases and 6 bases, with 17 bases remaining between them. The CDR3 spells CASSLNGVGLGQPQHF. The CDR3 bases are TGTGCCAGCAGCTTAAACGGAGTCGGCCTTGGTCAGCCCCAGCATTTT. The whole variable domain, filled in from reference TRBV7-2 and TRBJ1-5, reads GAGVSQSPSNKVTEKGKDVELRCDPISGHTALYWYRQSLGQGLEFLIYFQGNSAPDKSGLPSDRFSAERTGGSVSTLTIQRTQQEDSAVYLCASSLNGVGLGQPQHFGDGTRLSIL.

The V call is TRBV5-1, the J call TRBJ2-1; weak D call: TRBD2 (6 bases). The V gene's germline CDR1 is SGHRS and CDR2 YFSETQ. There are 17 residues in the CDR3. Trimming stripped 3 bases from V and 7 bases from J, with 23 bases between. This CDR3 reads CASSSNRLVQQGNEQFF. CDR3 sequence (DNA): TGCGCCAGCAGCTCGAATCGACTAGTTCAACAAGGGAATGAGCAGTTCTTC.

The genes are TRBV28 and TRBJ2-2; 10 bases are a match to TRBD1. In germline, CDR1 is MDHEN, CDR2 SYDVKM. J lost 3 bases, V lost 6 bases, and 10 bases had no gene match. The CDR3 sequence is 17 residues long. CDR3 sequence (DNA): TGTGCCAGCAGCGCACACCCGGGACAGGGGTACACCGGGGAGCTGTTTTTT. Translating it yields CASSAHPGQGYTGELFF.

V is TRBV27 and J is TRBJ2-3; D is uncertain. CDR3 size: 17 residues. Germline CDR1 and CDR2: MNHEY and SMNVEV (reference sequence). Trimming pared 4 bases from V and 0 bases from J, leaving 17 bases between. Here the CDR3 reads CASSSPLDGTSTDTQYF. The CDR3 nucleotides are TGTGCCAGCAGTTCACCTCTGGACGGTACTAGCACAGATACGCAGTATTTT.

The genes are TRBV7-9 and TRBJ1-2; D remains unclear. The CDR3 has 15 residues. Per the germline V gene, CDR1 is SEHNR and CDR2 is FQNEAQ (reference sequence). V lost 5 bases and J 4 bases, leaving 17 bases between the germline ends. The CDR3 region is CASSPLDTAVYGYTF. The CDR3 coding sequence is TGTGCCAGCAGCCCTCTGGATACAGCAGTCTATGGCTACACCTTC.

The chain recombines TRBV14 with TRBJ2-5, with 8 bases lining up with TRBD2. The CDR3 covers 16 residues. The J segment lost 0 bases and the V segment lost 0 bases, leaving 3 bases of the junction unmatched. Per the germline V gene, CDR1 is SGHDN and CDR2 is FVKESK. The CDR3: CASSQDGGRYQETQYF. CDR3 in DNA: TGTGCCAGCAGCCAAGACGGCGGGAGGTACCAAGAGACCCAGTACTTC.

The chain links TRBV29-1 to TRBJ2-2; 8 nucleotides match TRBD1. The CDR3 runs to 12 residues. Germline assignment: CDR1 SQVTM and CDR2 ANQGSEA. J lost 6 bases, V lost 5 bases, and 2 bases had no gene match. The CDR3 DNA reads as TGCAGCGTTCGACAGGGGCCCGGGGAGCTGTTTTTT. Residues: CSVRQGPGELFF.

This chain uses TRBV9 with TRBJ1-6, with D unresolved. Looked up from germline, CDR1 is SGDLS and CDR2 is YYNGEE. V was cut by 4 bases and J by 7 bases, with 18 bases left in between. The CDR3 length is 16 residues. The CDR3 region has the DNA TGTGCCAGCAGCCCGAGCCCGGTCCCCGGGAATTCACCCCTCCACTTT. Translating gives CASSPSPVPGNSPLHF.

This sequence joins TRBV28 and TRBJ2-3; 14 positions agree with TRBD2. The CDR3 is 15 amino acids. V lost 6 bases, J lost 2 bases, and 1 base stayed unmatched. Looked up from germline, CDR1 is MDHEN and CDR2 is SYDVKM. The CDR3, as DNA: TGTGCCAGCAGGGGACTAGCGGGAGTCACAGATACGCAGTATTTT. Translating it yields CASRGLAGVTDTQYF. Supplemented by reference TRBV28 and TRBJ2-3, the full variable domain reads DVKVTQSSRYLVKRTGEKVFLECVQDMDHENMFWYRQDPGLGLRLIYFSYDVKMKEKGDIPEGYSVSREKKERFSLILESASTNQTSMYLCASRGLAGVTDTQYFGPGTRLTVL.

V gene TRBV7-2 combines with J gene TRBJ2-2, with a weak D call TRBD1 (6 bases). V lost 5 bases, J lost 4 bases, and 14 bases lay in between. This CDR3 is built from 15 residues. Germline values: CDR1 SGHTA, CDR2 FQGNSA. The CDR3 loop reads CASSLGTRVTGELFF. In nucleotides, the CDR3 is TGTGCCAGCAGCCTCGGGACAAGAGTCACCGGGGAGCTGTTTTTT.

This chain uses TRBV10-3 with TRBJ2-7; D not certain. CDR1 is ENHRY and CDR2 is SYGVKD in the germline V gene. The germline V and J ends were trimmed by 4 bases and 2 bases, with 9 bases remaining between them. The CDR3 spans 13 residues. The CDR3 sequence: CAISGGRPYEQYF. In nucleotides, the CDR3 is TGTGCCATCAGTGGCGGCAGACCCTACGAGCAGTACTTC.

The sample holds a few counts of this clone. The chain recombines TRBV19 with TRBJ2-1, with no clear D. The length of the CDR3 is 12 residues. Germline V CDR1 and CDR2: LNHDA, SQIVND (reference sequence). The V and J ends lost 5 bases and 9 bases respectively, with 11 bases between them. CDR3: CASSLYYGEQFF. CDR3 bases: TGTGCCAGTAGTCTATACTACGGTGAGCAGTTCTTC. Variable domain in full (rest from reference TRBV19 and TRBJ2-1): DGGITQSPKYLFRKEGQNVTLSCEQNLNHDAMYWYRQDPGQGLRLIYYSQIVNDFQKGDIAEGYSVSREKKESFPLTVTSAQKNPTAFYLCASSLYYGEQFFGPGTRLTVL.

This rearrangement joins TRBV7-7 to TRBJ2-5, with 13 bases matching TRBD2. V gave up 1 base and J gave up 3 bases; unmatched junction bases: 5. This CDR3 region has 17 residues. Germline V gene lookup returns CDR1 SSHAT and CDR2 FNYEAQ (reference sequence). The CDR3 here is CASSLGTSGGAEETQYF. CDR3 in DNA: TGTGCCAGCAGCTTAGGAACTAGCGGGGGGGCGGAAGAGACCCAGTACTTC.

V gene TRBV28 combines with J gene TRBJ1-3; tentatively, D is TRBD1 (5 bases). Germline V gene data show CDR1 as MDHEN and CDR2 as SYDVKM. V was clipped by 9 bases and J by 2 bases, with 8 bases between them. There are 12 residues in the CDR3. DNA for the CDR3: TGTGCCAGTCGGGGCGCTGGAAACACCATATATTTT. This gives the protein CASRGAGNTIYF.

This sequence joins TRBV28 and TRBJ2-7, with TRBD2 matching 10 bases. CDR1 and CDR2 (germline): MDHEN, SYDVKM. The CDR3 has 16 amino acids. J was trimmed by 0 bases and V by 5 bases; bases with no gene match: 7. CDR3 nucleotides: TGTGCCAGCAGTATTAGCGGGGGGACTATCTCCTACGAGCAGTACTTC. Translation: CASSISGGTISYEQYF.

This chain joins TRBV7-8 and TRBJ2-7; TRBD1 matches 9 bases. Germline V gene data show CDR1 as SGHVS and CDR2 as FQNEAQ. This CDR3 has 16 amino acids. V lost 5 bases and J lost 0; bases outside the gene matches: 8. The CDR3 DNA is TGTGCCAGCAGCCAACGTCAGGGACAGGGCTCCTACGAGCAGTACTTC. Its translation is CASSQRQGQGSYEQYF.

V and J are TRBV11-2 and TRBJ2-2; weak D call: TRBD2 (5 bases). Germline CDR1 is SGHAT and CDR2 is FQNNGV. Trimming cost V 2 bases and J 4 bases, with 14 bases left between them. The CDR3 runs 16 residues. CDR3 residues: CASSLRSDAGTGELFF. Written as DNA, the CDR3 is TGTGCCAGCAGCTTAAGGTCCGACGCGGGCACCGGGGAGCTGTTTTTT.

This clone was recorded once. In DNA form, the CDR3 reads TGTGCCAGCTCACCACTTACAGGGCCCAATGAGCAGTTCTTC. Translated, it gives CASSPLTGPNEQFF. This chain links TRBV18 with TRBJ2-1; D might be TRBD1 (6 bases). Germline V lookup: CDR1 KGHSH, CDR2 LQKENI. Trimming took 1 base from V and 6 from J, leaving 10 bases between them. CDR3 length: 14 residues.

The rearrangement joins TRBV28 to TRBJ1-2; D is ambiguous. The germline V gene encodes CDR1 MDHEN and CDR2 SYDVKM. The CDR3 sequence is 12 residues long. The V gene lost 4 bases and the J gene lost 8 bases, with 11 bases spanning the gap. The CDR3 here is CASSSGPRGYTF. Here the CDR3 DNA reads TGTGCCAGCAGTTCCGGACCGAGGGGCTACACCTTC.

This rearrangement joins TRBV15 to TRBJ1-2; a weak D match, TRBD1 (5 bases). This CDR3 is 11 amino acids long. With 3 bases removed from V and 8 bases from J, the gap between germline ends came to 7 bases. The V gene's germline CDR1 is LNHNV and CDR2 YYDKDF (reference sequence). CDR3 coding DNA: TGTGCCACCAGCAGTCGGGGGGGCTACACCTTC. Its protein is CATSSRGGYTF.

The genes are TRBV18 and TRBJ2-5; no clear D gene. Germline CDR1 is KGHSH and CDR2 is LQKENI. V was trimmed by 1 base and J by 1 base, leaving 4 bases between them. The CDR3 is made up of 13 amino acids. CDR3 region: CASSPLFQETQYF. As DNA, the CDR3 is TGTGCCAGCTCACCACTCTTCCAAGAGACCCAGTACTTC.

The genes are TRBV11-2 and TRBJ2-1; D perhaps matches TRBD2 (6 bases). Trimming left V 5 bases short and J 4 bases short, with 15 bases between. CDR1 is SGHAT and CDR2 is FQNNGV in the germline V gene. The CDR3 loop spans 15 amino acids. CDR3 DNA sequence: TGTGCCAGCAGCCTACCGCGGGGTACATACAATGAGCAGTTCTTC. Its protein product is CASSLPRGTYNEQFF.

CDR3 DNA sequence: TGTGCCAGCAGCTTAGTATGGCAGGGGGTTGACTATGGCTACACCTTC. Amino acid sequence: CASSLVWQGVDYGYTF. This rearrangement joins TRBV11-3 to TRBJ1-2; 7 positions match TRBD1. Per germline, CDR1 SGHNT and CDR2 YENEEA. Trimming at V came to 1 base and at J to 3 bases, leaving 8 bases not matched to a gene. The CDR3 sequence is 16 residues long.

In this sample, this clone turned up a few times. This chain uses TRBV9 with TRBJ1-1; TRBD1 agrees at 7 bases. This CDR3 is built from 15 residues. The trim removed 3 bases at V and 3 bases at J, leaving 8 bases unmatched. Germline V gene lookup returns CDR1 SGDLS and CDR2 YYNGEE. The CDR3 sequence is CASSAEGGRYTEAFF. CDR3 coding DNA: TGTGCCAGCAGCGCGGAAGGGGGCAGATACACTGAAGCTTTCTTT.

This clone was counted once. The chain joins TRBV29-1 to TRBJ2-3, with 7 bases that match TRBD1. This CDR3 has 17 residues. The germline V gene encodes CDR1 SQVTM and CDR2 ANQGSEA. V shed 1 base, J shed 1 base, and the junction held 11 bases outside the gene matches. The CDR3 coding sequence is TGCAGCGTTGAAGGTTGGGCGACAGGGAAAGGCACAGATACGCAGTATTTT. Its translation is CSVEGWATGKGTDTQYF.

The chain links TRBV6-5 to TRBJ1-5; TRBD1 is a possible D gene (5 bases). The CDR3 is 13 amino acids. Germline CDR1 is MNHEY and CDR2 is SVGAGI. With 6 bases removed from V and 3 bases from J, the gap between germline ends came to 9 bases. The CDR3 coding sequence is TGTGCCAGCAGAAGGGGTAACAATCAGCCCCAGCATTTT. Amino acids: CASRRGNNQPQHF.

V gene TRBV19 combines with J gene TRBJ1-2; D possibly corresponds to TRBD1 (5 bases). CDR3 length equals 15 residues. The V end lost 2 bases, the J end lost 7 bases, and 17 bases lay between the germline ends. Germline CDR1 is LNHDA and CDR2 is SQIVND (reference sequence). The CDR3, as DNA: TGTGCCAGTAGTATACCCGGGACTAACTTAGGTGGCTACACCTTC. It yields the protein CASSIPGTNLGGYTF.

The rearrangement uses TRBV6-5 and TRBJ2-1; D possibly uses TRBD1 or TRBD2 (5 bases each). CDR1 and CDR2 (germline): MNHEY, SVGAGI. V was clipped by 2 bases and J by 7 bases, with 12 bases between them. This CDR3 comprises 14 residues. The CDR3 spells CASSYRGAPNEQFF. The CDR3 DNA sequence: TGTGCCAGCAGTTACAGAGGGGCTCCTAATGAGCAGTTCTTC.